The sequence of this TCR beta chain was determined in a study of blood T cell repertoires in COVID-19. On the study more broadly: Material from acute and convalescent COVID-19 was sourced from the United States, Italy and Spain.

Here immunoSEQ multiplex PCR was the method, and the copy in TCRdb shows in-frame clones only, minus some. The sample shows 250,000 to 300,000 clones, approximately 79% of them seen only once. Unmatched junction bases numbered 9, after V lost 6 bases and J lost 6 bases. CDR1 is MNHEY and CDR2 is SVGAGI in the germline V gene. CDR3 length: 15 residues. This receptor was taken from a man aged 30 to 39 with acute COVID-19. V is TRBV6-5 and J is TRBJ2-1; 9 bases fit TRBD2. The sample comprised PBMCs or T cells enriched from blood (not recorded which). CDR3: CASRTGGRATNEQFF. DNA of the CDR3: TGTGCCAGCAGAACGGGCGGGAGGGCCACCAATGAGCAGTTCTTC.